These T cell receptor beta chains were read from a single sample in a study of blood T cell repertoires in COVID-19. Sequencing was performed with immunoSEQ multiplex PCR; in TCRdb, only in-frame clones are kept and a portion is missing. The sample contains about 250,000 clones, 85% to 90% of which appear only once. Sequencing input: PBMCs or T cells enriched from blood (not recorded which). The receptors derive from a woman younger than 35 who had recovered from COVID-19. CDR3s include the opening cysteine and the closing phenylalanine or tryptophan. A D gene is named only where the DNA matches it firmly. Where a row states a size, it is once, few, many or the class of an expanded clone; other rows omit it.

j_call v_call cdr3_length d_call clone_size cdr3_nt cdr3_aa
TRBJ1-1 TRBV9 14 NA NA TGTGCCAGCAGCCCCACTGGCAGGGTCACTGAAGCTTTCTTT CASSPTGRVTEAFF
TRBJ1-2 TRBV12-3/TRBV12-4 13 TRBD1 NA TGTGCCAGCAGTCGGGACAGGGATGATGGCTACACCTTC CASSRDRDDGYTF
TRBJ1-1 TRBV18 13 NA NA TGTGCCAGCTCACCCGGGTTGAACACTGAAGCTTTCTTT CASSPGLNTEAFF
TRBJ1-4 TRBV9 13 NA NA TGTGCCAGCAGCTTGGGTACGCGGGAAAAACTGTTTTTT CASSLGTREKLFF
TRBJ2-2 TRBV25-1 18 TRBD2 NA TGTGCCAGCAGTGAGCTAGAGGGAGCGGGGGTGAACACCGGGGAGCTGTTTTTT CASSELEGAGVNTGELFF
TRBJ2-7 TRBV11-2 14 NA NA TGTGCCAGCAGCTTAAGTCACAGTTACTACGAGCAGTACTTC CASSLSHSYYEQYF
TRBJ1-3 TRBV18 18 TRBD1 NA TGTGCCAGCTCACCTCGCCCCGGGACAGGGAGCTCTGGAAACACCATATATTTT CASSPRPGTGSSGNTIYF
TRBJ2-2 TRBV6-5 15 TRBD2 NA TGTGCCAGCAGTTACGGCGGGGGTCATTCCGGGGAGCTGTTTTTT CASSYGGGHSGELFF
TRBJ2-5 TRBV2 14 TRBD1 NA TGTGCCAGCGACAGGGGGCGGAGTTCTGAGACCCAGTACTTC CASDRGRSSETQYF
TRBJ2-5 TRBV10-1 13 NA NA TGCGCCAGCAGTGCCTATGAAATGGAGACCCAGTACTTC CASSAYEMETQYF
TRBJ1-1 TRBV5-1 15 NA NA TGCGCCAGCCACATAGGGGTGGCAGGTAGCCCTGAAGCTTTCTTT CASHIGVAGSPEAFF
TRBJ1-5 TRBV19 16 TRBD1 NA TGTGCCAGTAGCGATACGAGGGGGCGAAGCAATCAGCCCCAGCATTTT CASSDTRGRSNQPQHF
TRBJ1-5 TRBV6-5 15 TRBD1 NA TGTGCCAGCAAAGACAGGGATTTTAGCAATCAGCCCCAGCATTTT CASKDRDFSNQPQHF
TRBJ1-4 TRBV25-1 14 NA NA TGTGCCAGCAGTCTAGGTTGGGCTAATGAAAAACTGTTTTTT CASSLGWANEKLFF
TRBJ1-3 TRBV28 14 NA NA TGTGCCAGCAGTTCAGGGGTCACTGGAAACACCATATATTTT CASSSGVTGNTIYF
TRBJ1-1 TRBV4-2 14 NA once TGTGCCAGCAGCCAAGTGGGTGGGGCAGCAGAAGCTTTCTTT CASSQVGGAAEAFF
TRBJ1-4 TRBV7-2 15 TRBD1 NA TGTGCCAGCAGCCTCTCCAGGGGGAGTGGAGAAAAACTGTTTTTT CASSLSRGSGEKLFF
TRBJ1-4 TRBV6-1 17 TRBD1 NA TGTGCCAGCAGTGATAGTACAGGGGGGTGGGGTAATGAAAAACTGTTTTTT CASSDSTGGWGNEKLFF
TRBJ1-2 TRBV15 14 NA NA TGTGCCACCAGCAGAGATACCGGGTTCTATGGCTACACCTTC CATSRDTGFYGYTF
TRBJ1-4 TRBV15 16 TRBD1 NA TGTGCCACCAGCAGAGATTGGAAGGACAGGGGTGAAAAACTGTTTTTT CATSRDWKDRGEKLFF
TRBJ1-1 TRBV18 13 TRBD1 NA TGTGCCAGCTCGTACAGGGGTGACACTGAAGCTTTCTTT CASSYRGDTEAFF
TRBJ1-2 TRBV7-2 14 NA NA TGTGCCAGCAGCTTAGGGCCAACAAACTATGGCTACACCTTC CASSLGPTNYGYTF
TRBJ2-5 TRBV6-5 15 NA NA TGTGCCAGCAGTTACTCGACGGGGAAGGGAGAGACCCAGTACTTC CASSYSTGKGETQYF
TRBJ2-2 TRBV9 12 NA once TGTGCCAGCAAGCGGGCCACCGGGGAGCTGTTTTTT CASKRATGELFF
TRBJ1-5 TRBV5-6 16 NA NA TGTGCCAGCAGCTTGTCAGGGCCTAATAGCAATCAGCCCCAGCATTTT CASSLSGPNSNQPQHF
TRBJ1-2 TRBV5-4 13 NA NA TGTGCCAGCAGCTTGGAGACAGGCTATGGCTACACCTTC CASSLETGYGYTF
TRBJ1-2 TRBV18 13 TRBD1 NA TGTGCCAGCTCACCGACAGGGTTAGATGGCTACACCTTC CASSPTGLDGYTF
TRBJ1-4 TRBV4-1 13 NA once TGCGCCAGCAGCCCGACGACAGCCTGGGAACTGTTTTTT CASSPTTAWELFF
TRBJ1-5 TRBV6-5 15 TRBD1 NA TGTGCCAGCAGGCGGGACAGGGGAAGCAATCAGCCCCAGCATTTT CASRRDRGSNQPQHF
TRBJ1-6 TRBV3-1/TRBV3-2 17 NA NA TGTGCCAGCAGCCAAGATTCAGGGGAAGGGGGAAGTTCACCCCTCCACTTT CASSQDSGEGGSSPLHF
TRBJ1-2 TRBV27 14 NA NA TGTGCCAGCAGTCAAGAGGGCAGTATCTATGGCTACACCTTC CASSQEGSIYGYTF
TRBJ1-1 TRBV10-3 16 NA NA TGTGCCATCAGTGAGTCGATTCCTTTAGGGGACACTGAAGCTTTCTTT CAISESIPLGDTEAFF
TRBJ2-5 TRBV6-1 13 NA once TGTGCCAGCAGTGAATTGGGGAGGGAGACCCAGTACTTC CASSELGRETQYF
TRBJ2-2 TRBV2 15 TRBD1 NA TGTGCCAGCAGTGAAGGGGACAGGAACACCGGGGAGCTGTTTTTT CASSEGDRNTGELFF
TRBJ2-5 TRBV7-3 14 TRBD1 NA TGTGCCAGCAGCTACACAGGGGGTGGGGAGACCCAGTACTTC CASSYTGGGETQYF
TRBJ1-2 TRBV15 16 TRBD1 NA TGTGCCACCAGCAGAGATTCTCTCGACAGGGTCGGTGGCTACACCTTC CATSRDSLDRVGGYTF
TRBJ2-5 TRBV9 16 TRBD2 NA TGTGCCAGCAGCGAACATACAGCGGGGCGAATGGAGACCCAGTACTTC CASSEHTAGRMETQYF
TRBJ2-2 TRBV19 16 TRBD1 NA TGTGCCAGTAGTATCGGACAGGGGTGGAGCACCGGGGAGCTGTTTTTT CASSIGQGWSTGELFF
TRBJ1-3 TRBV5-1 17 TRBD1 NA TGCGCCAGCAGCTCCCCGACAGGGTGTGACTCTGGAAACACCATATATTTT CASSSPTGCDSGNTIYF
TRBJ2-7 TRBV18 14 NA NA TGTGCCAGCTCACCACTCAGGGGCCCATACGAGCAGTACTTC CASSPLRGPYEQYF
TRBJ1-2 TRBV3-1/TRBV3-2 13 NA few TGTGCCAGCAGCCAAGATCCAGGGTTTGGCTACACCTTC CASSQDPGFGYTF
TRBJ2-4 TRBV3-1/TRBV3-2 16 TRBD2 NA TGTGCCAGCAGCCTGCAGATAGCGGGGGGGAAAAACATTCAGTACTTC CASSLQIAGGKNIQYF
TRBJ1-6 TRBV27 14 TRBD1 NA TGTGCCAGCAGTTTCGGGACAGAGAATTCACCCCTCCACTTT CASSFGTENSPLHF